Listed here is a single TCR beta chain. The CDR3 covers 12 residues. The germline CDR1 and CDR2 sequences are MDHEN and SYDVKM. V was pared by 3 bases and J by 5 bases, with 0 bases of the junction left unmatched. This record comes from a study of blood T cell repertoires in COVID-19. Background on the study: The analysed material was cDNA or gDNA that came from T cells, B-cell-depleted T cells, or PBMCs.

Per the original methods: Nucleated cell number was recorded as an estimate derived from reference gene primer amplification. Here immunoSEQ multiplex PCR was the method, and the copy in TCRdb shows in-frame clones only, minus some. That table is the source of V, J and clone size, and D and trimming were worked out from the DNA. Among 200,000 to 250,000 clones, approximately 86% were seen once, and the ten largest hold 10%. Those who participated ranged in age from roughly 18 to 89 years and resided in about two dozen US areas. Each participant's cohort was designated according to participant-reported clinical history.

The sequence was collected from a young man with acute COVID-19. Input material: PBMCs or T cells enriched from blood (not recorded which). The rearrangement joins TRBV28 to TRBJ1-2, with 7 bases lining up with TRBD1. CDR3 loop: CASSLTGYGYTF. Written as DNA, the CDR3 is TGTGCCAGCAGTTTGACAGGGTATGGCTACACCTTC.